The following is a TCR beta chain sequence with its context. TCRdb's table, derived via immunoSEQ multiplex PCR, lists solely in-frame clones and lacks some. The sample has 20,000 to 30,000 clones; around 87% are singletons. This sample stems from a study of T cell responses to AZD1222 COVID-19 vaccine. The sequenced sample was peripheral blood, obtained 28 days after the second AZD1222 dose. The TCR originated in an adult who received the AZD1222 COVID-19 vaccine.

DNA for the CDR3: TGTGCCAGCTCACCCCCGGCGGGAGGGCCCTACGAGCAGTACTTC. Amino acids: CASSPPAGGPYEQYF. V and J are TRBV18 and TRBJ2-7; TRBD2 aligns across 9 bases. The CDR3 is 15 residues long. The V segment lost 3 bases and the J segment 2 bases; nucleotides outside the gene matches: 5. The germline V gene encodes CDR1 KGHSH and CDR2 LQKENI.